This T cell receptor beta chain was documented in a study of T cells in Graves' hyperthyroidism and ophthalmopathy. For ophthalmopathy patients, the Clinical Activity Score was at least 3 and the NOSPECS grade at least 4; duration was under 3 months. Researchers barred patients who had uncontrolled infection, other autoimmune disease, pregnancy or lactation. Study-wide findings and caveats: Blood also showed most of the thyroid clonotypes that were expanded above 0.001. The model predicted ophthalmopathy a median roughly six months before onset.

V dropped 5 bases and J dropped 5; count of bases not matched to a gene: 9. CDR1 is MDHEN, CDR2 SYDVKM, per germline. The CDR3 totals 15 residues. Amplification of TCR beta CDR3 regions used RNA as the template. During a first-round RT-PCR of the TCR CDR3, the HTBI primer set was used. TCRdb independently ran MiXCR on the multiplex PCR reads; one entry per CDR3 protein. The sample consists of around 600,000 distinct CDR3 sequences, 14% of them appearing once. At least ten counts were recorded for this clonotype. The antigen is undetermined. The TCR was taken from a woman in her late teens or twenties with Graves' ophthalmopathy. Sequencing was performed on blood. V is TRBV28 and J is TRBJ2-3, with 8 positions matching TRBD1. The CDR3 is CASSPRRGQRDTQYF. In DNA, the CDR3 is TGTGCCAGCAGTCCCCGCAGGGGGCAGAGAGATACGCAGTATTTT.